The rows below give T cell receptor beta chains drawn from one sample of a study of early T cells in non-severe SARS-CoV-2 infection. TCRdb fed the 5' RACE reads into MiXCR, producing one record per CDR3 protein. The repertoire consists of more than 45,000 distinct CDR3 sequences, with about 8% occurring once and the leading ten covering around 3.4%. The sample consisted of whole blood. Receptors were obtained from an adult who was a healthcare worker with PCR-confirmed SARS-CoV-2 infection or an uninfected control (not recorded which). Each CDR3 is given with its conserved first and last residue. A D gene is named only where the DNA matches it firmly. Size is stated for part of the rows, as once, few or many counts, or as a class when the clone is expanded.

clone size	V gene	D gene	J gene	CDR3 DNA	CDR3 protein
.	TRBV29-1	TRBD1	TRBJ2-7	TGCAGCGTTGGGGGACAGGCCTCCTACGAGCAGTACTTC	CSVGGQASYEQYF
few	TRBV20-1	TRBD1	TRBJ2-4	TGCAGTGCTAACCGGGACAGAGTAGCCAAAAACATTCAGTACTTC	CSANRDRVAKNIQYF
.	TRBV7-9	.	TRBJ1-4	TGTGCCAGCAGCTTCCGGCTTGGGGAAAAACTGTTTTTT	CASSFRLGEKLFF
many	TRBV28	TRBD2	TRBJ2-3	TGTGCCAGCACCGGTAGCGGGAGCGGGACAGATACGCAGTATTTT	CASTGSGSGTDTQYF
.	TRBV20-1	TRBD1	TRBJ2-7	TGCAGTGCTAGAGCCGGGACAGACTTCTACGAGCAGTACTTC	CSARAGTDFYEQYF
many	TRBV28	.	TRBJ1-1	TGTGCCAGCCTACGGACGAGCTTT	CASLRTSF
.	TRBV3-1	TRBD2	TRBJ2-2	TGTGCCAGCAGGCCAAAGCGGGACGCGAACACCGGGGAGCTGTTTTTT	CASRPKRDANTGELFF
.	TRBV12-3/TRBV12-4	TRBD2	TRBJ2-1	TGTGCCAGCAGTCCCCGCGGGCTAGCGGGTCTCAATGAGCAGTTCTTC	CASSPRGLAGLNEQFF
.	TRBV6-1	TRBD1	TRBJ1-4	TGTGCCAGCAGTGAAGGGACAGGGAGCGGAAAACTGTTTTTT	CASSEGTGSGKLFF
few	TRBV20-1	.	TRBJ1-2	TGCAGTGCTAGAAATCAGAACTATGGCTACACCTTC	CSARNQNYGYTF
.	TRBV7-2	TRBD2	TRBJ2-3	TGTGCCAGCAGCTCTGCAGCGGGAGCGGATACGCAGTATTTT	CASSSAAGADTQYF
.	TRBV28	.	TRBJ1-1	TGTGCCAGCAGTTTCTTTAGGGGCACTGAAGCTTTCTTT	CASSFFRGTEAFF
few	TRBV9	TRBD1	TRBJ1-4	TGTGCCAGCAGCGACGGGACAGGGAATGAAAAACTGTTTTTT	CASSDGTGNEKLFF
few	TRBV11-3	TRBD1	TRBJ2-1	TGTGCCAGCAGCTCCGGGACAGGCTCCTACAATGAGCAGTTCTTC	CASSSGTGSYNEQFF
few	TRBV20-1	.	TRBJ1-1	TGCAGTGCTTTTCGCTTGAACACTGAAGCTTTCTTT	CSAFRLNTEAFF
many	TRBV27	.	TRBJ1-1	TGTGCCAGCAGTATCAACGGGGGTTTGGACACTGAAGCTTTCTTT	CASSINGGLDTEAFF
few	TRBV29-1	TRBD1	TRBJ2-7	TGCAGTTCACAGGGGGCAGGGTACGAGCAGTACTTC	CSSQGAGYEQYF
many	TRBV14	.	TRBJ2-1	TGTGCCAGCAGCCAAGGGCCGCCCTCCTACAATGAGCAGTTCTTC	CASSQGPPSYNEQFF
few	TRBV2	.	TRBJ1-5	TGTGCCAGCAGTCCGGGCAATCAGCCCCAGCATTTT	CASSPGNQPQHF
.	TRBV10-1	.	TRBJ2-3	TGCGCCAGCAGTGAGTCAACTGACATGCCAGATACGCAGTATTTT	CASSESTDMPDTQYF
.	TRBV7-6	TRBD2	TRBJ2-1	TGTGCCAGCAGCCTACGGGGGACTAGCGGAGTTAATGAGCAGTTCTTC	CASSLRGTSGVNEQFF
many	TRBV20-1	.	TRBJ2-7	TGCAGCGCTCTCCGTACCTACGAGCAGTACTTC	CSALRTYEQYF
many	TRBV7-9	.	TRBJ1-1	TGTGCCAGCAGCCCACAGGGACCTAACACTGAAGCTTTCTTT	CASSPQGPNTEAFF
.	TRBV20-1	.	TRBJ2-1	TGCAGTGCTAGAGCTCCAGCAGGGAACAACAATGAGCAGTTCTTC	CSARAPAGNNNEQFF
few	TRBV12-3/TRBV12-4	TRBD2	TRBJ2-1	TGTGCCAGCAGTCAGGGACTAGCGGGTGACAATGAGCAGTTCTTC	CASSQGLAGDNEQFF
.	TRBV11-2	TRBD1	TRBJ1-1	TGTGCCAGCAGCCCAGTGGGACAGGCAAAGACTGAAGCTTTCTTT	CASSPVGQAKTEAFF
few	TRBV27	.	TRBJ2-3	TGTGCCAGCAGTTTCTGGGCGGCAGATACGCAGTATTTT	CASSFWAADTQYF
.	TRBV7-8	.	TRBJ1-2	TGTGCCAGCAGCTTAATACGGCCCAGGGGAGGTGGCTACACCTTC	CASSLIRPRGGGYTF
.	TRBV6-6	TRBD1	TRBJ1-1	TGTGCCAGCTCAGACAGGGGAGGGAACACTGAAGCTTTCTTT	CASSDRGGNTEAFF
few	TRBV30	.	TRBJ1-2	TGTGCCTGGAGGAAGAGTGGCTACACCTTC	CAWRKSGYTF
few	TRBV24-1	TRBD2	TRBJ2-1	TGTGCCACCAGTGACTCCGGGACTAGCGGGGCCAATGAGCAGTTCTTC	CATSDSGTSGANEQFF
.	TRBV29-1	.	TRBJ2-3	TGCAGCGTTGAAGGGGCAGATACGCAGTATTTT	CSVEGADTQYF
.	TRBV10-1	TRBD1	TRBJ1-1	TGCGCCAGCACCCCCGGGACAGGGAACACTGAAGCTTTCTTT	CASTPGTGNTEAFF
many	TRBV9	.	TRBJ2-1	TGTGCCAGCAGCCCCCGGCTGGGAGCCTACAATGAGCAGTTCTTC	CASSPRLGAYNEQFF
few	TRBV20-1	.	TRBJ2-7	TGCAGTGCTATTAGAGGGGGGGACGCATGGCAGCAGTACTTC	CSAIRGGDAWQQYF
.	TRBV10-3	.	TRBJ1-5	TGTGCCATCAGTGAGTCGAGGGTGGACCAGCCCCAGCATTTT	CAISESRVDQPQHF
.	TRBV12-3/TRBV12-4	.	TRBJ1-1	TGTGCCAGCACCCCTCGGGCTATGAACACTGAAGCTTTCTTT	CASTPRAMNTEAFF
few	TRBV6-1	TRBD1	TRBJ2-7	TGTGCCAGCATTCCCCCGCCCGGGACAGGGAGTCACGAGCAGTACTTC	CASIPPPGTGSHEQYF
few	TRBV7-2	TRBD2	TRBJ2-3	TGTGCCAGCAGCTTAGTGTCTAGCGGGGCAGATACGCAGTATTTT	CASSLVSSGADTQYF
.	TRBV5-4	TRBD2	TRBJ2-3	TGTGCCAGCAGCTTGGCGGAGCGGGGGGGTACCACAGATACGCAGTATTTT	CASSLAERGGTTDTQYF
few	TRBV12-3/TRBV12-4	.	TRBJ1-1	TGTGCCAGCAGTTTCTTGGGAGTCGATAGTGCTTTCTTT	CASSFLGVDSAFF
many	TRBV7-3	.	TRBJ2-5	TGTGCCAGCAGCTTATCAGGGATGGAGACCCAGTACTTC	CASSLSGMETQYF
few	TRBV6-2/TRBV6-3	TRBD2	TRBJ2-5	TGTGCCAGCAGTTACGTCGCGGGAGGAGAGACCCAGTACTTC	CASSYVAGGETQYF
.	TRBV7-3	.	TRBJ2-5	TGTGCCAGCAGCTTATCGGCGACCCAAGAGACCCAGTACTTC	CASSLSATQETQYF
few	TRBV18	.	TRBJ2-3	TGTGCCAGCTCACCCCGACAGAGCACAGATACGCAGTATTTT	CASSPRQSTDTQYF
many	TRBV3-1	.	TRBJ1-2	TGTGCCAGCAGCCAAGATCCGGAAATATATGGCTACACCTTC	CASSQDPEIYGYTF
many	TRBV2	.	TRBJ2-3	TGTGCCAGCAGTGGGGGGGCCAAAGTCACGCAGTATTTT	CASSGGAKVTQYF
.	TRBV28	.	TRBJ2-7	TGTGCCAGCAGTTTATCCTTTGGGCAGTACTTC	CASSLSFGQYF
many	TRBV13	TRBD1	TRBJ2-7	TGTGCCAGCAGCCACGGACAGGGGAGAGCCTACGAGCAGTACTTC	CASSHGQGRAYEQYF
medium-sized	TRBV18	.	TRBJ1-5	TGTGCCAGCTCACCAGCAGGGATCTCCGCAGCCCAGCATTTT	CASSPAGISAAQHF
.	TRBV6-1	.	TRBJ2-5	TGTGCCAGCCGATTTGGAGCGGCCCAAGAGACCCAGTACTTC	CASRFGAAQETQYF